This T cell receptor beta chain comes out of a study of blood T cell repertoires in COVID-19. For the study at large: PBMCs, B-cell-depleted T cells, or T cells were the source of the cDNA or gDNA that made up the material.

CDR3 size: 16 residues. Germline values: CDR1 WNHNN, CDR2 SYGVQD (reference sequence). Deletions cut 0 bases from V and 5 bases from J, with 13 bases between. Source study methods: Scientists estimated how many nucleated cells there were by amplifying reference gene primers. The assay was immunoSEQ multiplex PCR, and TCRdb's table has in-frame clones only and misses some. V and J calls plus clone size are reproduced from that table; the DNA served to infer D and trimming. The data hold about 88,000 clones, with over 90% observed a single time. The chain combines TRBV10-1 with TRBJ2-2; D gene uncertain. The TCR comes from a man aged 55 to 70 with acute or convalescent COVID-19. Sequenced sample: peripheral blood. The CDR3: CASSESLAQLTGELFF. CDR3 sequence (DNA): TGCGCCAGCAGTGAGTCGTTAGCACAACTAACCGGGGAGCTGTTTTTT.